This is a list of T cell receptor beta chains from one sample in a study of identical twins. MiXCR, run by TCRdb on the 5' RACE reads, gives a single entry per CDR3 protein. Of roughly 230,000 distinct CDR3 sequences in the sample, roughly 8% were seen once. The same specimen was also included in a second study, on yellow fever vaccine responses in identical twins.

The sample was CD8+ T cells sorted from blood. Receptors were obtained from a woman aged 18-29 years in good health. CDR3s include the opening cysteine and the closing phenylalanine or tryptophan. The D gene is left open where the match is weak. The listing skips clone size in some rows; elsewhere it reads once, few, many or a size class.

abundance	v_gene	j_gene	d_gene	CDR3aa	CDR3nt
few	TRBV11-1	TRBJ2-1	TRBD2	CASSPDWRGGSSYNEQFF	TGTGCCAGCAGCCCTGACTGGCGCGGGGGGTCCTCCTACAATGAGCAGTTCTTC
many	TRBV27	TRBJ1-1	.	CASSLDRSWGTEAFF	TGTGCCAGCAGTCTCGACAGGTCTTGGGGCACTGAAGCTTTCTTT
.	TRBV20-1	TRBJ2-7	TRBD2	CSASPGTSGSYEQYF	TGCAGTGCTAGTCCAGGGACTAGTGGGTCCTACGAGCAGTACTTC
medium-sized	TRBV10-1	TRBJ2-2	.	CASSESLEAGELFF	TGCGCCAGCAGTGAGTCGTTGGAGGCCGGGGAGCTGTTTTTT
.	TRBV28	TRBJ1-2	TRBD1	CASSFFRDRRYTNYGYTF	TGTGCCAGCAGTTTTTTTCGGGACAGGCGTTATACTAACTATGGCTACACCTTC
few	TRBV27	TRBJ2-1	.	CASSLFFGGDEQFF	TGTGCCAGCAGTTTATTTTTTGGGGGTGATGAGCAGTTCTTC
many	TRBV7-2	TRBJ2-2	.	CASSFLPGELFF	TGTGCCAGCAGCTTCTTACCCGGGGAGCTGTTTTTT
few	TRBV7-8	TRBJ2-3	TRBD2	CASSPYYEGVAGATDTQYF	TGTGCCAGCAGCCCCTACTACGAGGGTGTAGCGGGGGCCACAGATACGCAGTATTTT
many	TRBV4-2	TRBJ2-7	TRBD2	CASSQGGRATQYF	TGTGCCAGCAGCCAAGGCGGGAGGGCCACCCAGTACTTC
.	TRBV19	TRBJ2-2	TRBD1	CASIAGQGISGELFF	TGTGCCAGTATAGCGGGACAGGGGATATCCGGGGAGCTGTTTTTT
few	TRBV10-3	TRBJ2-7	TRBD1	CAISPGQGYEQYF	TGTGCCATCAGTCCGGGACAGGGCTACGAGCAGTACTTC
few	TRBV20-1	TRBJ2-7	TRBD1	CSAHDRGDYEQYF	TGCAGTGCTCACGACAGGGGGGACTACGAGCAGTACTTC
.	TRBV27	TRBJ2-4	.	CASSSSGHMKNIQYF	TGTGCCAGCAGTTCCTCGGGCCATATGAAAAACATTCAGTACTTC
many	TRBV7-8	TRBJ1-5	.	CASSPTNQPQHF	TGTGCCAGCAGCCCAACAAATCAGCCCCAGCATTTT
few	TRBV10-3	TRBJ2-5	.	CAIMGVGERETQYF	TGTGCCATCATGGGGGTAGGAGAGCGAGAGACCCAGTACTTC
.	TRBV12-3/TRBV12-4	TRBJ2-5	.	CASSPRGRPLYF	TGTGCCAGCAGCCCTCGGGGACGCCCCTTGTACTTC
few	TRBV2	TRBJ2-5	TRBD2	CASSPLAEYQETQYF	TGTGCCAGCAGCCCACTAGCGGAGTACCAAGAGACCCAGTACTTC
few	TRBV5-6	TRBJ2-1	.	CASSPDPQGYNEQFF	TGTGCCAGCAGCCCGGACCCACAGGGTTACAATGAGCAGTTCTTC
few	TRBV13	TRBJ2-7	.	CASSALASSYEQYF	TGTGCCAGCAGCGCCTTAGCGAGCTCCTACGAGCAGTACTTC
.	TRBV12-5	TRBJ2-3	TRBD2	CASQTSGGDTQYF	TGTGCTAGTCAGACTAGCGGGGGGGATACGCAGTATTTT
few	TRBV5-1	TRBJ1-1	.	CASSLEGGGGVTEAFF	TGCGCCAGCAGCTTGGAAGGTGGAGGCGGAGTCACTGAAGCTTTCTTT
.	TRBV4-1	TRBJ1-4	.	CASSQEGQRRLFF	TGCGCCAGCAGCCAAGAAGGGCAGCGAAGACTGTTTTTT
.	TRBV6-1	TRBJ2-7	.	CASSEGVGLLYEQYF	TGTGCCAGCAGTGAAGGTGTGGGACTGCTATACGAGCAGTACTTC
.	TRBV10-3	TRBJ2-1	TRBD2	CAISVSGGDNEQFF	TGTGCCATCAGTGTGAGCGGGGGGGACAATGAGCAGTTCTTC
few	TRBV28	TRBJ2-5	TRBD2	CASSLSRAGGWQETQYF	TGTGCCAGCAGTTTATCTAGAGCGGGAGGGTGGCAAGAGACCCAGTACTTC
many	TRBV27	TRBJ2-1	.	CASTTAYNEQFF	TGTGCCAGCACTACCGCCTACAATGAGCAGTTCTTC
few	TRBV4-2	TRBJ2-3	TRBD2	CASSQREGPDTQYF	TGTGCCAGCAGCCAACGGGAGGGCCCGGATACGCAGTATTTT
many	TRBV5-1	TRBJ2-7	TRBD1	CASSLGSGTDSRNTYEQYF	TGCGCCAGCAGCTTGGGCTCCGGGACAGACTCAAGAAACACCTACGAGCAGTACTTC
.	TRBV6-2/TRBV6-3	TRBJ2-7	TRBD1	CASSYWAGGSYEQYF	TGTGCCAGCAGTTACTGGGCAGGGGGCTCCTACGAGCAGTACTTC
few	TRBV7-9	TRBJ1-1	.	CASSPRRAGTNTEAFF	TGTGCCAGCAGCCCTAGGAGGGCAGGGACAAACACTGAAGCTTTCTTT
many	TRBV12-3/TRBV12-4	TRBJ2-2	.	CASKVRDANTGELFF	TGTGCCAGCAAGGTCCGGGACGCGAACACCGGGGAGCTGTTTTTT
.	TRBV2	TRBJ2-2	.	CASRGTANTGELFF	TGTGCCAGCCGGGGGACGGCGAACACCGGGGAGCTGTTTTTT
few	TRBV20-1	TRBJ2-1	TRBD2	CSARVREGVLNEQFF	TGCAGTGCTAGAGTAAGGGAGGGAGTGTTGAATGAGCAGTTCTTC
few	TRBV9	TRBJ1-1	TRBD1	CASSVGSEDRGRTEAFF	TGTGCCAGCAGCGTAGGCTCCGAAGACAGGGGGAGGACTGAAGCTTTCTTT
.	TRBV4-3	TRBJ2-7	.	CASSQGAYSYEQYF	TGCGCCAGCAGCCAAGGTGCCTACTCCTACGAGCAGTACTTC
.	TRBV7-8	TRBJ1-2	.	CASAEGDFNYGYTF	TGTGCCTCAGCCGAGGGCGACTTTAACTATGGCTACACCTTC
many	TRBV11-2	TRBJ2-7	TRBD2	CASSLVTSGISYEQYF	TGTGCCAGCAGCTTAGTTACTAGCGGGATTTCCTACGAGCAGTACTTC
.	TRBV4-1	TRBJ1-1	.	CASSQDGSGLTEAFF	TGCGCCAGCAGCCAAGACGGATCGGGGCTAACTGAAGCTTTCTTT
many	TRBV12-3/TRBV12-4	TRBJ2-1	.	CASSLVAYNEQFF	TGTGCCAGCAGTTTAGTGGCCTACAATGAGCAGTTCTTC
few	TRBV4-3	TRBJ2-2	.	CASSPLLGNTGELFF	TGCGCCAGCAGCCCGCTCCTGGGGAACACCGGGGAGCTGTTTTTT
few	TRBV20-1	TRBJ2-1	.	CSASLGYNEQFF	TGCAGTGCTAGTCTGGGGTACAATGAGCAGTTCTTC
few	TRBV20-1	TRBJ2-3	.	CSARDRESRTDTQYF	TGCAGTGCTAGAGATCGGGAAAGTAGGACAGATACGCAGTATTTT
.	TRBV9	TRBJ1-2	.	CASSPEGGGPSYGYTF	TGTGCCAGCAGCCCAGAGGGTGGGGGGCCCTCCTATGGCTACACCTTC
many	TRBV7-9	TRBJ2-1	.	CASSTGGVNEQFF	TGTGCCAGCAGCACAGGGGGGGTAAATGAGCAGTTCTTC
few	TRBV5-6	TRBJ2-5	TRBD2	CASSLTALAGGPTYQETQYF	TGTGCCAGCAGCTTGACCGCCCTAGCGGGTGGGCCTACGTACCAAGAGACCCAGTACTTC
many	TRBV6-6	TRBJ2-6	.	CASSDSGANVLTF	TGTGCCAGCAGCGATTCTGGGGCCAACGTCCTGACTTTC
many	TRBV20-1	TRBJ2-5	TRBD2	CSARAGTSGGGETQYF	TGCAGTGCTAGAGCCGGGACTAGCGGGGGAGGAGAGACCCAGTACTTC
many	TRBV29-1	TRBJ2-7	TRBD2	CSTRLASSYEQYF	TGCAGCACCAGACTAGCGAGCTCCTACGAGCAGTACTTC
.	TRBV21-1	TRBJ2-3	.	CASSKVSSTDTQYF	TGTGCCAGCAGCAAAGTTAGTAGCACAGATACGCAGTATTTT
.	TRBV10-3	TRBJ2-7	.	CAISESTGLEAYEQYF	TGTGCCATCAGTGAGTCTACGGGCCTAGAAGCCTACGAGCAGTACTTC
.	TRBV4-3	TRBJ1-5	.	CASSQDRGSNQPQHF	TGCGCCAGCAGCCAAGATCGGGGGAGCAATCAGCCCCAGCATTTT